This TCR beta chain was documented in a study of T cell responses to AZD1222 COVID-19 vaccine. About the study: Second-dose intervals near 4 or 12 weeks were combined. Points from the study as a whole: Donors in the cohort were predominantly white British and more often female, and clonal diversity was possibly underestimated. Only 6 or 7 people who got AZD1222 tested seropositive at baseline.

The data were produced by immunoSEQ multiplex PCR, yet TCRdb's version contains in-frame clones alone and is incomplete. This sample has about 110,000 clones, with 70% to 90% found just once. With respect to this clone: Its antigen is currently unknown.

The source material was peripheral blood, sampled on day 0 of AZD1222 vaccination. This receptor was obtained from an adult in good health.

The chain's CDR3 is CASSPRLGGVQETQYF. CDR3 DNA sequence: TGTGCCAGCAGCCCTCGACTAGGGGGGGTGCAAGAGACCCAGTACTTC. This chain connects TRBV7-2 to TRBJ2-5, with D perhaps matching TRBD2 (7 bases). The germline V gene encodes CDR1 SGHTA and CDR2 FQGNSA. V shed 5 bases and J shed 2 bases, with 18 bases lying between them. The CDR3 contains 16 residues.